The next 14 T cell receptor beta chains were all read from a single sample in a study of vaccination effects on CD4 cells after COVID-19. Their recognized antigens are unknown. Under the ViraFEST assay, PBMC were stimulated with viral peptide pools so that antigen-specific CD4+ T cells expanded. Sequencing was performed afterwards. It was after around 10 days of culture that CD4+ T cells were isolated. The healthy vaccine recipients, who had no prior SARS-CoV-2 infection, showed negative nucleocapsid antibodies. The protocol was immunoSEQ multiplex PCR, while the TCRdb copy is restricted to in-frame clones and leaves out a portion. The sample records 20,000 to 25,000 clones, under 75% being singletons. The sample here was CD4+ T cells from PBMCs cultured with HCoV-NL63 spike peptides, taken before COVID-19 vaccination. These receptors all come from a human donor who received a COVID-19 vaccine.

This clone was detected a few times. J is TRBJ2-1 and V is TRBV20-1; maybe TRBD1 (5 bases). The V gene lost 3 bases and the J gene lost 5 bases, with 14 bases spanning the gap. This CDR3 contains 14 residues. CDR1 and CDR2 (germline): DFQATT, SNEGSKA (reference sequence). CDR3 loop: CSASTPGLDNEQFF. The DNA of the CDR3 is TGCAGTGCTAGTACCCCAGGGTTGGACAATGAGCAGTTCTTC.

With regard to this clone: The sample contains more than one DNA sequence encoding this CDR3. This chain connects TRBV6-5 to TRBJ1-2, with TRBD1 matching 11 bases. The germline V gene has CDR1 MNHEY and CDR2 SVGAGI. The CDR3 loop spans 16 amino acids. J gave up 4 bases and V 0 bases, and 4 bases lay outside the gene matches. The CDR3 DNA reads as TGTGCCAGCAGTTACTCGAGGACAGGGGGCGGCTATGGCTACACCTTC. Amino acid sequence: CASSYSRTGGGYGYTF.

This clone was recorded once. The gene calls are TRBV5-1 and TRBJ2-1; no reliable D call. The germline V gene encodes CDR1 SGHRS and CDR2 YFSETQ. This CDR3 spans 15 amino acids. Deletions cut 3 bases from V and 1 base from J, with 11 bases between. Here the CDR3 reads CASSSLGPSYNEQFF. The CDR3 DNA reads as TGCGCCAGCAGCTCTCTAGGACCATCCTACAATGAGCAGTTCTTC.

This clone has a handful of counts. The J gene is TRBJ2-7, the V gene TRBV3-1 (or the pseudogene TRBV3-2); 15 bases are a match to TRBD2. Trimming removed 4 bases from V and 2 bases from J; junction bases left unmatched: 12. Per germline, CDR1 LGHDT and CDR2 YNNKEL (reference sequence). This CDR3 is 19 amino acids long. The CDR3 sequence: CASSRKSPGLAGGAYEQYF. In nucleotides, the CDR3 is TGTGCCAGCAGCCGCAAGTCCCCGGGACTAGCGGGGGGTGCCTACGAGCAGTACTTC.

The chain is built from TRBV12-3 or TRBV12-4 and TRBJ1-1; a weak D match, TRBD1 (6 bases). The CDR3 spans 12 residues. The V end was cut by 5 bases, the J end by 12 bases, with 16 bases between. This CDR3 reads CASSPKGGLTFF. The CDR3 nucleotides read TGTGCCAGCAGTCCCAAGGGGGGATTAACTTTCTTT.

This clone turned up a few times. V usage is TRBV19 and J usage is TRBJ2-7, with 7 bases that match TRBD1. The V gene's germline CDR1 is LNHDA and CDR2 SQIVND (reference sequence). This CDR3 contains 15 residues. V gave up 5 bases and J gave up 2 bases; unmatched junction bases: 9. CDR3 nucleotides: TGTGCCAGTAGTTGGAATCCGGGACAGACCTACGAGCAGTACTTC. Translation: CASSWNPGQTYEQYF.

The chain employs TRBV5-1 and TRBJ2-3; D might be TRBD2 (6 bases). The CDR3 is 15 amino acids. V lost 4 bases, J lost 1 base, and 13 bases lay in between. Per germline, CDR1 SGHRS and CDR2 YFSETQ. This CDR3 is CASSLSGTGTDTQYF. Written as DNA, the CDR3 is TGCGCCAGCAGCCTCTCCGGGACTGGCACAGATACGCAGTATTTT.

The rearrangement joins TRBV5-1 to TRBJ1-1; no definite D call. The germline gives CDR1 SGHRS, CDR2 YFSETQ. V shed 0 bases and J shed 4 bases, with 10 bases lying between them. The length of the CDR3 is 14 residues. The CDR3 region has the DNA TGCGCCAGCAGCTTGGGGTTCGGGGTCACTGAAGCTTTCTTT. This sequence encodes CASSLGFGVTEAFF.

The chain employs TRBV24-1 and TRBJ2-7; 9 nucleotides line up with TRBD1. This CDR3 region has 17 residues. Germline values: CDR1 KGHDR, CDR2 SFDVKD. V lost 6 bases and J lost 3; bases outside the gene matches: 14. CDR3 nucleotide sequence: TGTGCCACCAGTCCACCACCAGGACAGGGGATACACTACGAGCAGTACTTC. Its protein is CATSPPPGQGIHYEQYF.

This clone occurred a few times. The chain has TRBV27 and TRBJ2-2; 7 positions match TRBD1. The V gene's germline CDR1 is MNHEY and CDR2 SMNVEV (reference sequence). The CDR3 sequence is 18 residues long. V was clipped by 6 bases and J by 0 bases; unmatched bases: 13. The CDR3 spells CASRPSLGQGANTGELFF. CDR3 in DNA: TGTGCCAGCAGACCTAGTTTGGGCCAGGGGGCGAACACCGGGGAGCTGTTTTTT.

The V gene is TRBV7-7, the J gene TRBJ2-5; 11 nucleotides line up with TRBD2. Germline-derived CDR1 and CDR2 are SSHAT and FNYEAQ (reference sequence). The CDR3 runs 16 residues. Trimming at V came to 1 base and at J to 4 bases, leaving 5 bases not matched to a gene. The CDR3 here is CASSLVAGGPLETQYF. Here the CDR3 DNA reads TGTGCCAGCAGCTTAGTAGCGGGAGGGCCATTAGAGACCCAGTACTTC.

This chain uses TRBV7-2 with TRBJ2-2, with D unclear. The CDR3 consists of 13 residues. V was cut by 1 base and J by 7 bases, with 7 bases left in between. Germline CDR1 reads SGHTA; CDR2 reads FQGNSA. CDR3 DNA sequence: TGTGCCAGCAGCTTAGTATCAGGCGGGGAGCTGTTTTTT. Encoded protein: CASSLVSGGELFF.

This clone appeared a single time. J is TRBJ2-7 and V is TRBV10-2; a possible D gene is TRBD2 (6 bases). CDR1 and CDR2 (germline): WSHSY, SAAADI. V shed 6 bases and J shed 4 bases, with 10 bases lying between them. The CDR3 sequence is 12 residues long. CDR3 sequence reads: CASRQGTYEQYF. In DNA form, the CDR3 reads TGCGCCAGCAGGCAAGGGACTTACGAGCAGTACTTC.

This clone was observed a handful of times. This chain joins TRBV4-2 and TRBJ2-7, with D unresolved. The V end was cut by 0 bases, the J end by 2 bases, with 2 bases between. This CDR3 is built from 12 residues. Germline assignment: CDR1 LGHNA and CDR2 YNFKEQ. Here the CDR3 DNA reads TGTGCCAGCAGCCAAGACACCTACGAGCAGTACTTC. Translated, it gives CASSQDTYEQYF.